This is a list of T cell receptor beta chains from one sample in a study of early T cells in non-severe SARS-CoV-2 infection. TCRdb re-analysed the 5' RACE reads in MiXCR, keeping a single row per CDR3 protein. The sample carries about 23,000 distinct CDR3 sequences, 5.3% recorded once. Sequencing used whole blood. The receptors come from an adult who was a healthcare worker with PCR-confirmed SARS-CoV-2 infection or an uninfected control (not recorded which). Both conserved end residues are part of each CDR3. The D gene is left open where the match is weak. Clone sizes are given selectively: once, few, many, or a class where the clone is expanded.

CDR3nt: TGTGCCACCAGTGATTCCCAGCGGGGGCAGTATTTT; CDR3aa: CATSDSQRGQYF; v_gene: TRBV24-1; abundance: many; d_gene: TRBD2; j_gene: TRBJ2-3
CDR3nt: TGCAGTGCTAGTTCCTCCTGGGAGGGGATTCAGTACTTC; CDR3aa: CSASSSWEGIQYF; v_gene: TRBV20-1; abundance: few; d_gene: TRBD2; j_gene: TRBJ2-4
CDR3nt: TGCGCCAGCAGCCAAGATCTAGCGGGAGGGCCAGATACGCAGTATTTT; CDR3aa: CASSQDLAGGPDTQYF; v_gene: TRBV4-3; abundance: .; d_gene: TRBD2; j_gene: TRBJ2-3
CDR3nt: TGTGCCAGCAGCTTTTCCCCCTCAGCGGGAGACAATGAGCAGTTCTTC; CDR3aa: CASSFSPSAGDNEQFF; v_gene: TRBV7-2; abundance: many; d_gene: TRBD2; j_gene: TRBJ2-1
CDR3nt: TGTGCCAGCAGCCAAGGCCCTTGGGAGCAGTTCTTC; CDR3aa: CASSQGPWEQFF; v_gene: TRBV3-1; abundance: many; d_gene: .; j_gene: TRBJ2-1
CDR3nt: TGTGCCAGCAGCTCCTTCGGGGGACATCTCTCTGGGGCCAACGTCCTGACTTTC; CDR3aa: CASSSFGGHLSGANVLTF; v_gene: TRBV7-2; abundance: many; d_gene: .; j_gene: TRBJ2-6
CDR3nt: TGTGCCATCAGTGAGTCGACTTGGGGGGGATCGAACACTGAAGCTTTCTTT; CDR3aa: CAISESTWGGSNTEAFF; v_gene: TRBV10-3; abundance: many; d_gene: .; j_gene: TRBJ1-1
CDR3nt: TGCAGTGCTAGAGAACTAGCGGGAAGGTACAATGAGCAGTTCTTC; CDR3aa: CSARELAGRYNEQFF; v_gene: TRBV20-1; abundance: few; d_gene: TRBD2; j_gene: TRBJ2-1
CDR3nt: TGTGCCAGCAACGTGGGCCGTGAGCAGTTCTTC; CDR3aa: CASNVGREQFF; v_gene: TRBV6-2/TRBV6-3; abundance: many; d_gene: .; j_gene: TRBJ2-1
CDR3nt: TGTGCCATCAGTGAGCTGGACAGGGCCGGGGAGCTGTTTTTT; CDR3aa: CAISELDRAGELFF; v_gene: TRBV10-3; abundance: many; d_gene: TRBD1; j_gene: TRBJ2-2
CDR3nt: TGTGCCAGCAGCGTAGAGGCTGTGCGAAATGAGCAGTTCTTC; CDR3aa: CASSVEAVRNEQFF; v_gene: TRBV9; abundance: medium-sized; d_gene: .; j_gene: TRBJ2-1